Presented here are 13 T cell receptor beta chains from one specimen sequenced in a study of Ad26.COV2.S vaccination and SARS-CoV-2 variants. Treatment specified: some 20 received Ad26.COV2.S at low or high dose, single or two shots; about 5 received placebo; per-sample allocation not given. All samples were drawn on day 63, counting from the first vaccine or placebo injection. This table comes from immunoSEQ multiplex PCR, and its TCRdb copy is limited to in-frame clones, with some not included. The sample contains approximately 450,000 clones, 90% of which appear only once. Material: peripheral blood, obtained in a trial of Ad26.COV2.S vaccine versus placebo. The receptors come from a person between 18 and 65 years old who received the Ad26.COV2.S COVID-19 vaccine or a placebo.

The chain carries TRBV11-3 and TRBJ2-1, with D possibly being TRBD2 (5 bases). The V end was cut by 5 bases, the J end by 0 bases, with 11 bases between. Germline CDR1 is SGHNT and CDR2 is YENEEA. The CDR3 length is 15 residues. The CDR3 spells CASSVGASSYNEQFF. The CDR3 nucleotides are TGTGCCAGCAGCGTGGGAGCTAGCTCCTACAATGAGCAGTTCTTC.

The chain uses TRBV5-5 and TRBJ1-4; 7 nucleotides match TRBD1. After removal of 4 bases from V and 0 bases from J, the junction contained 12 bases not matched to a gene. Germline-derived CDR1 and CDR2 are SGHKS and YYEKEE (reference sequence). The CDR3 is 18 residues long. The CDR3 region has the DNA TGTGCCAGCAGCCTACAGGGGCCGACTGTTGCAACTAATGAAAAACTGTTTTTT. This codes for CASSLQGPTVATNEKLFF.

The chain has TRBV13 and TRBJ2-7, with 7 bases fitting TRBD2. CDR3 length equals 14 residues. Germline V gives CDR1 PRHDT, CDR2 FYEKMQ (reference sequence). The V segment lost 6 bases and the J segment 5 bases; nucleotides outside the gene matches: 10. CDR3 loop: CASSTGTMGHEQYF. For the CDR3, the DNA is TGTGCCAGCAGTACGGGGACTATGGGACACGAGCAGTACTTC. The whole variable domain, remainder taken from reference TRBV13 and TRBJ2-7, is AAGVIQSPRHLIKEKRETATLKCYPIPRHDTVYWYQQGPGQDPQFLISFYEKMQSDKGSIPDRFSAQQFSDYHSELNMSSLELGDSALYFCASSTGTMGHEQYFGPGTRLTVT.

Of note for this clone: Other nucleotide sequences in the sample specify the same CDR3. The chain combines TRBV6-5 with TRBJ1-5; D perhaps matches TRBD1 (6 bases). The CDR3 covers 14 residues. CDR1 and CDR2 (germline): MNHEY, SVGAGI. V lost 0 bases and J 7 bases, leaving 10 bases between the germline ends. The CDR3 sequence is CASSYSGGGQPQHF. The CDR3 DNA sequence: TGTGCCAGCAGTTACTCGGGGGGCGGGCAGCCCCAGCATTTT.

This rearrangement joins TRBV6-1 to TRBJ1-4; TRBD1 matches at 10 bases. The CDR3 is made up of 16 amino acids. V dropped 4 bases and J dropped 8; count of bases not matched to a gene: 10. The germline CDR1 and CDR2 sequences are MNHNS and SASEGT. CDR3 in DNA: TGTGCCAGCAGTGCCCACCCGACAGGGGGCCTAGAAAAACTGTTTTTT. Amino acid sequence: CASSAHPTGGLEKLFF.

This chain connects TRBV5-1 to TRBJ2-2; 7 nucleotides line up with TRBD2. With V trimmed by 3 bases and J by 3 bases, 5 bases remained unmatched. Germline V gene data show CDR1 as SGHRS and CDR2 as YFSETQ. The CDR3 is 15 amino acids. The CDR3 DNA reads as TGCGCCAGCAGCTACAGCGGGAAAGACACCGGGGAGCTGTTTTTT. This gives the protein CASSYSGKDTGELFF.

V and J are TRBV2 and TRBJ1-2, with 7 bases matching TRBD1. The CDR3 runs to 12 residues. The junction had 2 bases not matched to a gene; V was cut back by 6 bases and J by 4 bases. Germline CDR1 reads SNHLY; CDR2 reads FYNNEI. The CDR3 is CASRGTAYGYTF. CDR3 nucleotides: TGTGCCAGCAGGGGGACAGCCTATGGCTACACCTTC.

This sequence joins TRBV7-2 and TRBJ2-3; D could derive from TRBD1 or TRBD2 (5 bases each). This CDR3 contains 16 residues. Between the trimmed V and J ends, which lost 2 bases and 4 bases, there was a span of 16 bases. Germline V gene sequence: CDR1 SGHTA, CDR2 FQGNSA. The CDR3 sequence: CASSLPGTRYADTQYF. The CDR3 coding sequence is TGTGCCAGCAGCTTACCAGGGACCAGATATGCAGATACGCAGTATTTT.

The chain recombines TRBV7-6 with TRBJ2-6; D is unresolved. Germline V gene data show CDR1 as SGHVS and CDR2 as FNYEAQ. V lost 2 bases to trimming and J lost 0 bases, with 8 bases between them. The CDR3 has 16 amino acids. DNA for the CDR3: TGTGCCAGCAGCTTATACGCCATCTCTGGGGCCAACGTCCTGACTTTC. This codes for CASSLYAISGANVLTF.

The chain couples TRBV4-3 to TRBJ2-7; D perhaps matches TRBD1 (6 bases). The germline V gene has CDR1 LGHNA and CDR2 YSLEER. The V end was cut by 3 bases, the J end by 3 bases, with 15 bases between. The CDR3 extends over 15 amino acids. The CDR3 loop is CASSQDRSSLYEQYF. In DNA, the CDR3 is TGCGCCAGCAGCCAGGACAGATCGAGCCTCTACGAGCAGTACTTC.

This chain connects TRBV30 to TRBJ2-1; TRBD2 matches 9 bases. The trim removed 4 bases at V and 1 base at J, leaving 5 bases unmatched. The CDR3 is 15 amino acids. Germline lookup yields CDR1 GTSNPN and CDR2 SVGIG (reference sequence). CDR3 residues: CAWNLAGRSYNEQFF. The DNA of the CDR3 is TGTGCCTGGAACCTAGCGGGAAGGTCCTACAATGAGCAGTTCTTC.

The chain has TRBV3-1 (or the pseudogene TRBV3-2) and TRBJ2-5; 9 bases agree with TRBD1. This CDR3 has 17 amino acids. The V and J ends lost 1 base and 5 bases, in that order; junction bases with no gene match: 11. Germline loops: CDR1 LGHDT, CDR2 YNNKEL (reference sequence). This CDR3 reads CASSQAPTTGGFETQYF. The CDR3 DNA sequence: TGTGCCAGCAGCCAAGCTCCGACGACAGGGGGATTTGAGACCCAGTACTTC.

V gene TRBV5-1 combines with J gene TRBJ2-5, with 8 bases identical to TRBD1. The germline CDR1 and CDR2 sequences are SGHRS and YFSETQ. V lost 6 bases to trimming and J lost 4 bases; unmatched junction nucleotides: 11. This CDR3 spans 15 amino acids. CDR3 in amino acids: CASTNGQGRGETQYF. Written as DNA, the CDR3 is TGCGCCAGCACCAACGGACAGGGACGGGGAGAGACCCAGTACTTC. Variable domain in full (rest from reference TRBV5-1 and TRBJ2-5): KAGVTQTPRYLIKTRGQQVTLSCSPISGHRSVSWYQQTPGQGLQFLFEYFSETQRNKGNFPGRFSGRQFSNSRSEMNVSTLELGDSALYLCASTNGQGRGETQYFGPGTRLLVL.